The 17 T cell receptor beta chains given below trace back to one sample, sequenced in a study of blood T cell repertoires in COVID-19. Data came from immunoSEQ multiplex PCR; TCRdb stores just in-frame clones and leaves some out. The sample shows 45,000 to 60,000 clones, approximately 80% of them seen only once. The sequenced sample was peripheral blood. Source of these receptors: a human donor with active or convalescent COVID-19. The donor label of this sample is uncertain.

This sequence joins TRBV4-1 and TRBJ1-2; no firm D call. CDR3 length equals 14 residues. Germline lookup yields CDR1 MGHRA and CDR2 YSYEKL. V was cut by 3 bases and J by 5 bases, with 13 bases left in between. CDR3 residues: CASSQRTDSYGYTF. The CDR3 DNA follows: TGCGCCAGCAGCCAGAGGACGGACTCTTATGGCTACACCTTC.

This clone appeared a single time. The V and J genes are TRBV3-1 (or the pseudogene TRBV3-2) and TRBJ1-5, with TRBD1 matching over 8 bases. Germline CDR1 is LGHDT and CDR2 is YNNKEL (reference sequence). Germline trimming cut 4 bases from V and 4 bases from J; bases unmatched to any gene: 3. CDR3 size: 14 residues. This chain's CDR3 is CASSPNRGNQPQHF. CDR3 bases: TGTGCCAGCAGCCCCAACAGGGGGAATCAGCCCCAGCATTTT.

The J gene is TRBJ2-5, the V gene TRBV9; tentative D call: TRBD2 (5 bases). CDR1 SGDLS and CDR2 YYNGEE come from the germline V gene. Deletions cut 0 bases from V and 4 bases from J, with 10 bases between. The CDR3 covers 14 residues. CDR3 sequence (DNA): TGTGCCAGCAGCGTAGGAGAGGGCGGAGAGACCCAGTACTTC. This translates into CASSVGEGGETQYF.

V usage is TRBV5-6 and J usage is TRBJ2-2; D is possibly TRBD1 (5 bases). The CDR3 runs to 14 residues. Deletions cut 4 bases from V and 4 bases from J, with 11 bases between. Germline CDR1 SGHDT, CDR2 YYEEEE. The CDR3 DNA reads as TGTGCCAGCAGCGTAGGGGAATCCACCGGGGAGCTGTTTTTT. This sequence encodes CASSVGESTGELFF.

The chain couples TRBV19 to TRBJ2-1; possibly TRBD1 for D (5 bases). The germline CDR1 and CDR2 sequences are LNHDA and SQIVND (reference sequence). The V and J ends lost 4 bases and 1 base respectively, with 11 bases between them. The CDR3 totals 15 residues. CDR3 nucleotides: TGTGCCAGTAGTAATAGGGGTAGGTCCTACAATGAGCAGTTCTTC. Its translation: CASSNRGRSYNEQFF.

This rearrangement joins TRBV20-1 to TRBJ2-7; 10 nucleotides line up with TRBD2. This CDR3 is built from 15 residues. Per germline, CDR1 DFQATT and CDR2 SNEGSKA (reference sequence). Trimming at V came to 3 bases and at J to 7 bases, leaving 12 bases not matched to a gene. CDR3 nucleotide sequence: TGCAGTGCTAGTGCGGCTAGCGGGAGTTTTTGGGAGCAGTACTTC. It translates to CSASAASGSFWEQYF.

V usage is TRBV18 and J usage is TRBJ2-2; 10 positions match TRBD1. This CDR3 is 16 amino acids long. V dropped 4 bases and J dropped 2; count of bases not matched to a gene: 4. Germline assignment: CDR1 KGHSH and CDR2 LQKENI. CDR3 bases: TGTGCCAGCTCACTGACAGGGGGCTATAACACCGGGGAGCTGTTTTTT. Its protein product is CASSLTGGYNTGELFF. The variable domain in full, with the rest retrieved from reference TRBV18 and TRBJ2-2, is NAGVMQNPRHLVRRRGQEARLRCSPMKGHSHVYWYRQLPEEGLKFMVYLQKENIIDESGMPKERFSAEFPKEGPSILRIQQVVRGDSAAYFCASSLTGGYNTGELFFGEGSRLTVL.

This clone was counted only a few times. The chain has TRBV11-2 and TRBJ1-1; possible D gene TRBD1, 5 bases. V lost 3 bases, J lost 4 bases, and 9 bases lay in between. Per germline, CDR1 SGHAT and CDR2 FQNNGV. The CDR3 length is 13 residues. This CDR3 reads CASSFPGGTEAFF. The CDR3 DNA follows: TGTGCCAGCAGCTTCCCCGGGGGCACTGAAGCTTTCTTT.

This rearrangement joins TRBV10-2 to TRBJ1-6, with D unclear. Germline V gene data show CDR1 as WSHSY and CDR2 as SAAADI. The CDR3 has 15 amino acids. V was pared by 3 bases and J by 7 bases, with 13 bases between. CDR3 sequence reads: CASSDEAGWNSPLHF. CDR3 nucleotide sequence: TGCGCCAGCAGTGATGAGGCGGGCTGGAATTCACCCCTCCACTTT.

The chain is built from TRBV6-1 and TRBJ2-7; the match to TRBD2 covers 10 bases. V shed 3 bases, J shed 6 bases, and the junction held 5 bases outside the gene matches. In germline, CDR1 is MNHNS, CDR2 SASEGT. The CDR3 runs to 14 residues. Here the CDR3 DNA reads TGTGCCAGCAGTGATAGGGGACTAGCGCGCGAGCAGTACTTC. Translation: CASSDRGLAREQYF.

The chain is built from TRBV4-1 and TRBJ2-1, with 14 bases lining up with TRBD2. Germline V gene data show CDR1 as MGHRA and CDR2 as YSYEKL. V lost 4 bases, J lost 6 bases, and 11 bases stayed unmatched. The CDR3 is made up of 18 amino acids. CDR3 DNA sequence: TGCGCCAGCAGCCGGGCAGCCAGACTAGCGGGAGGGCCCAATGAGCAGTTCTTC. Protein product: CASSRAARLAGGPNEQFF.

The chain recombines TRBV9 with TRBJ1-1; D is possibly TRBD1 (5 bases). Germline CDR1 and CDR2: SGDLS and YYNGEE. V was clipped by 0 bases and J by 1 base, with 7 bases between them. The CDR3 consists of 14 residues. The chain's CDR3 is CASSVGGENTEAFF. CDR3 nucleotide sequence: TGTGCCAGCAGCGTAGGGGGCGAGAACACTGAAGCTTTCTTT.

This chain joins TRBV4-1 and TRBJ1-2; weak D call: TRBD1 (6 bases). Germline CDR1 and CDR2: MGHRA and YSYEKL. This CDR3 spans 15 amino acids. V dropped 3 bases and J dropped 4 bases, with 15 bases sitting between them. In DNA form, the CDR3 reads TGCGCCAGCAGCCACGCTAGGACAGCCCTCTATGGCTACACCTTC. As protein: CASSHARTALYGYTF.

This chain uses TRBV30 with TRBJ2-7; the D gene is possibly TRBD1 (6 bases). The CDR3 runs 14 residues. The ends were cut back, 1 base at V and 4 bases at J, with 14 bases in the middle. The germline V gene has CDR1 GTSNPN and CDR2 SVGIG (reference sequence). Here the CDR3 reads CAWSGSGTKYEQYF. CDR3 nucleotides: TGTGCCTGGAGTGGGTCAGGGACAAAGTACGAGCAGTACTTC.

The V and J genes are TRBV3-1 (or the pseudogene TRBV3-2) and TRBJ1-5, with TRBD1 identical over 7 bases. The length of the CDR3 is 15 residues. Germline V gene lookup returns CDR1 LGHDT and CDR2 YNNKEL (reference sequence). Trimming at V came to 1 base and at J to 7 bases, leaving 7 bases not matched to a gene. The CDR3 here is CASSQGQGGRQPQHF. CDR3 in DNA: TGTGCCAGCAGCCAAGGACAGGGAGGAAGGCAGCCCCAGCATTTT.

The chain carries TRBV4-3 and TRBJ2-1; D might be TRBD1 (5 bases). V was trimmed by 1 base and J by 2 bases, leaving 9 bases between them. Per germline, CDR1 LGHNA and CDR2 YSLEER. The CDR3 length is 15 residues. The chain's CDR3 is CASSQGQGAYNEQFF. The CDR3 region has the DNA TGCGCCAGCAGCCAAGGGCAGGGCGCCTACAATGAGCAGTTCTTC.

This clone was seen a single time. The V gene is TRBV29-1, the J gene TRBJ2-3; TRBD2 aligns across 8 bases. After removal of 6 bases from V and 3 bases from J, the junction contained 14 bases not matched to a gene. This CDR3 has 16 residues. The germline gives CDR1 SQVTM, CDR2 ANQGSEA. CDR3 nucleotides: TGCAGCGTCGGCTCCCCCGCTAGCGGGTCGACAGATACGCAGTATTTT. Translation gives CSVGSPASGSTDTQYF.